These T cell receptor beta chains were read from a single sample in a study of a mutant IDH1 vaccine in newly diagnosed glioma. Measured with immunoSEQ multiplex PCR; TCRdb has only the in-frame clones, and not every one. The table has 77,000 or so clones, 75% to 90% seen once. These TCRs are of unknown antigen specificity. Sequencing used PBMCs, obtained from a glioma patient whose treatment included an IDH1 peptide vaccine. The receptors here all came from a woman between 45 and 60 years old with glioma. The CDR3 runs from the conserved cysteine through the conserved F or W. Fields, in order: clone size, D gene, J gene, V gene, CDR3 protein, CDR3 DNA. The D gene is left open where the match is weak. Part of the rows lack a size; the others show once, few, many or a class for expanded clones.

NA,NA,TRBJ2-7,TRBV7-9,CASSLIRRGDEQYF,TGTGCCAGCAGCTTAATCAGGAGAGGTGACGAGCAGTACTTC
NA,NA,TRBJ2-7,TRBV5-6,CASSFSGRSYEQYF,TGTGCCAGCAGCTTTAGTGGGAGGTCCTACGAGCAGTACTTC
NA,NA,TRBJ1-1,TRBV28,CASSFEQPNTEAFF,TGTGCCAGCAGTTTCGAGCAGCCGAACACTGAAGCTTTCTTT
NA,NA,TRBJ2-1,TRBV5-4,CASSPEPHREQFF,TGTGCCAGCAGCCCGGAACCCCACAGGGAGCAGTTCTTC
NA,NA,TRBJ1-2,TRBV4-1,CASSQDRNYGYTF,TGCGCCAGCAGCCAGGACAGAAACTATGGCTACACCTTC
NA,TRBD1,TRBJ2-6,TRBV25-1,CASNRDSSGANVLTF,TGTGCCAGCAATCGGGACAGCTCTGGGGCCAACGTCCTGACTTTC
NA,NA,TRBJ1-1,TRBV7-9,CASSLVGQWNTEAFF,TGTGCCAGCAGCTTAGTAGGTCAGTGGAACACTGAAGCTTTCTTT
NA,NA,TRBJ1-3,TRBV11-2,CASSRDTQKGNTIYF,TGTGCCAGCAGCCGTGACACCCAAAAGGGAAACACCATATATTTT
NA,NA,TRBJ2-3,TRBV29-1,CSVVASGGGDTQYF,TGCAGCGTTGTGGCTAGCGGAGGGGGAGATACGCAGTATTTT
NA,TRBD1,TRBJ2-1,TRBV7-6,CASSLDRGPYNEQFF,TGTGCCAGCAGCCTCGACAGGGGGCCCTACAATGAGCAGTTCTTC
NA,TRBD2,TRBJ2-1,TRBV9,CASSSRTSGNNEQFF,TGTGCCAGCAGCTCCCGGACTAGCGGCAACAATGAGCAGTTCTTC
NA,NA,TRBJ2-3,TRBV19,CASSPLQASTDTQYF,TGTGCCAGTAGTCCCCTTCAAGCTAGCACAGATACGCAGTATTTT
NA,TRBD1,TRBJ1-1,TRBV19,CASIPVRQGNTEAFF,TGTGCCAGTATCCCGGTTAGACAGGGAAATACTGAAGCTTTCTTT
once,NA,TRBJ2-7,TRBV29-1,CSVAAPSYEQYF,TGCAGCGTTGCGGCCCCCTCCTACGAGCAGTACTTC
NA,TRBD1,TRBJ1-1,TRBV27,CASSFGWGQGRPFF,TGTGCCAGCAGTTTTGGATGGGGACAGGGGAGGCCTTTCTTT
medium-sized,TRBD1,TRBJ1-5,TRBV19,CASSIARDSQPQHF,TGTGCCAGTAGTATCGCCCGGGACAGTCAGCCCCAGCATTTT
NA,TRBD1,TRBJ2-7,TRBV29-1,CSVPLGPGQGAYEQYF,TGCAGCGTGCCCTTGGGACCCGGACAGGGCGCCTACGAGCAGTACTTC
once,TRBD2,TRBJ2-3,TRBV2,CASSEGGRATDTQYF,TGTGCCAGCAGTGAGGGGGGGAGAGCGACAGATACGCAGTATTTT
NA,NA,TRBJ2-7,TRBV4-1,CASSQEDVHYEQYF,TGCGCCAGCAGCCAAGAGGATGTTCACTACGAGCAGTACTTC
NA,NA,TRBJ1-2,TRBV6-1,CASSVGEAVYGYTF,TGTGCCAGCAGTGTGGGTGAGGCGGTTTATGGCTACACCTTC
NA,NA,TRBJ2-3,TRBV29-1,CSVDPQGSDTQYF,TGCAGCGTTGATCCACAGGGCTCAGATACGCAGTATTTT
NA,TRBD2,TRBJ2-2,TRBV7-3,CASSPGLAGDPRGELFF,TGTGCCAGCAGCCCTGGGCTAGCGGGAGACCCCAGGGGGGAGCTGTTTTTT
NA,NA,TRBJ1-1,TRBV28,CASSLSDVGTEAFF,TGTGCCAGCAGTTTGTCGGATGTAGGAACTGAAGCTTTCTTT
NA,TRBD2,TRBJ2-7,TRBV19,CASSISQRGYEQYF,TGTGCCAGTAGTATAAGTCAGCGGGGCTACGAGCAGTACTTC
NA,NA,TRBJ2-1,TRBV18,CASSPNRHNEQFF,TGTGCCAGCTCACCAAACAGGCACAATGAGCAGTTCTTC
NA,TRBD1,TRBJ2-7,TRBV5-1,CASSLGTEYISYEQYF,TGCGCCAGCAGCCTAGGGACAGAATACATATCCTACGAGCAGTACTTC
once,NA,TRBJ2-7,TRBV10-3,CAISRFVDQDYEQYF,TGTGCCATCAGTCGGTTCGTGGACCAAGACTACGAGCAGTACTTC
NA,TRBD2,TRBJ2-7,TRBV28,CASSPGTSGSYEQYF,TGTGCCAGCAGTCCCGGGACTAGCGGGTCCTACGAGCAGTACTTC
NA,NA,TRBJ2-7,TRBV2,CASGVGLFQYF,TGTGCCAGTGGCGTGGGTCTTTTCCAGTACTTC